The T cell receptor beta chain under discussion was sequenced for a study of blood T cells in healthy people across ages. The study's findings and limits: Age advanced and TCR beta diversity per million T cells fell, roughly linearly.

V shed 3 bases and J shed 10 bases, with 21 bases lying between them. The CDR3 totals 15 residues. Germline-derived CDR1 and CDR2 are MNHEY and SMNVEV (reference sequence). Comments on this clonotype: Its specificity is not known.

Every donor contributed approximately 10 milliliters of peripheral blood by blood draw. The second PCR ran about 6 to 12 cycles with a sample-barcoded 5' primer and J-beta primers. Template switching added a 12-random-nucleotide identifier to every cDNA molecule. TCRdb redid the calling of the 5' RACE reads with MiXCR, one entry per CDR3 protein. The sample yields roughly 800,000 distinct CDR3 sequences, roughly 25% seen once. This sample also belongs to another study, concerning T cells of mothers and their children. That paper adds: The cDNA synthesis received all extracted RNA, at roughly 1.6 ug per 15 ul.

V usage is TRBV27 and J usage is TRBJ1-1; D perhaps matches TRBD1 (6 bases). Sequences were obtained from blood. This receptor was identified in a boy aged 10-17 years in good health. This CDR3 is CASSFNLGQQFGAFF. The CDR3 DNA reads TGTGCCAGCAGTTTTAATCTCGGACAGCAGTTCGGAGCTTTCTTT.